This entry lists 4 T cell receptor beta chains sequenced from one sample in a study of T cells after yellow fever vaccination. TCRdb reprocessed the 5' RACE reads with MiXCR, giving one entry per CDR3 protein. This table has some 290,000 distinct CDR3 sequences, 9.5% to 12% appearing once. Sample: CD4+ T cells sorted from PBMCs, taken 45 days after the yellow fever booster vaccination. All receptors derive from a man younger than 30 who received the YFV17D yellow fever vaccine.

This clonotype was picked up many times. V usage is TRBV5-1 and J usage is TRBJ2-2; 8 bases match TRBD1. The CDR3 spans 16 residues. With 4 bases clipped from V and 4 bases from J, the junction kept 9 bases outside the gene matches. From germline, CDR1 is SGHRS and CDR2 YFSETQ. This CDR3 is CASSQWTGSSTGELFF. DNA of the CDR3: TGCGCCAGCAGCCAATGGACAGGGTCGAGCACCGGGGAGCTGTTTTTT.

The chain recombines TRBV20-1 with TRBJ2-3; 7 bases match TRBD2. J gave up 11 bases and V 1 base, and 3 bases lay outside the gene matches. Germline CDR1 is DFQATT and CDR2 is SNEGSKA (reference sequence). The CDR3 covers 11 residues. The CDR3 sequence is CSARVQRGQYF. As DNA, the CDR3 is TGCAGTGCTAGAGTACAGCGGGGGCAGTATTTT.

This clonotype was recorded a few times. The CDR3 bases are TGTGCCAGCACCCAGGGGGACCTACGACTCTACGAGCAGTACTTC. Its translation: CASTQGDLRLYEQYF. The rearrangement joins TRBV6-2 or TRBV6-3 to TRBJ2-7; the match to TRBD1 covers 7 bases. The CDR3 loop spans 15 amino acids. Losses at the gene ends were 7 bases for V and 3 bases for J; bases not matched to a gene: 12. Germline CDR1 is MNHEY and CDR2 is SVGEGT.

This clonotype was observed at least ten times. The DNA for the CDR3 is TGCAGCGTTGATCCGGGAACGAACATTCAGTACTTC. Translation: CSVDPGTNIQYF. V is TRBV29-1 and J is TRBJ2-4; D might be TRBD2 (5 bases). CDR1 is SQVTM, CDR2 ANQGSEA, per germline. This CDR3 has 12 amino acids. Trimming took off 3 bases at V and 7 bases at J, with 10 bases between the two ends.